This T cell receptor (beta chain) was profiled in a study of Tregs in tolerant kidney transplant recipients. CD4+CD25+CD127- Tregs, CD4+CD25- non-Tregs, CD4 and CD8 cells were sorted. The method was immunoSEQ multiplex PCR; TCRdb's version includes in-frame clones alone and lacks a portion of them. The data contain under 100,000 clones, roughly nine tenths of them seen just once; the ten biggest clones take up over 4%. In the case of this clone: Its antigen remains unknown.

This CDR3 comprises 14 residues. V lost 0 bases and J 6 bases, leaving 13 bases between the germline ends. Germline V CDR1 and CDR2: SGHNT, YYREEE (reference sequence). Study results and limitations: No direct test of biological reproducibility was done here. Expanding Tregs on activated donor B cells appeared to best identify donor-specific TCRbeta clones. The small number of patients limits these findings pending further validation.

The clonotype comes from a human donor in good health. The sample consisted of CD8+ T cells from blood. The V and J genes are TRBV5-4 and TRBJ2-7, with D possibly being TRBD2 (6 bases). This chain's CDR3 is CASSLESAEGEQYF. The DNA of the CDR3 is TGTGCCAGCAGCTTGGAATCGGCGGAGGGCGAGCAGTACTTC.